The text below deals with one T cell receptor beta chain. The CDR3 totals 13 residues. V was shortened by 2 bases and J by 4 bases, with 8 bases between the two germline ends. Germline assignment: CDR1 SGDLS and CDR2 YYNGEE. These data are taken from a study of control samples from healthy donors and cancer patients. Profiled with immunoSEQ multiplex PCR; TCRdb holds only in-frame clones, not every one. Of 150,000 to 200,000 clones listed, 80% to 90% were seen once; the top ten hold around 11%. Sequenced sample: blood. The receptor was derived from a man aged 30 to 39 in good health. The V call is TRBV9, the J call TRBJ2-3; D is ambiguous. CDR3 DNA sequence: TGTGCCAGCAGCGTTGGTGGGGCAGATACGCAGTATTTT. Its translation: CASSVGGADTQYF.